This TCR beta chain was recovered during a study of control samples from healthy donors and cancer patients (dated by TCRdb to 2020 to 2022). Library creation used the immunoSEQ multiplex PCR assay. TCRdb re-hosts the immuneACCESS table, in-frame sequences only. Its copies lack some clones; in the studies checked, an unresolved V gene accounts for under half of them, and the cause for the rest is not known. In all, the sample holds around 180,000 clones, and more than 90% of those were seen once. Clones ranked in the top ten supply 2% to 2.5% of the sample. Measured from the cysteine to the phenylalanine, the CDR3 is 17 residues long. CDR3 DNA only is kept here, 51 bases in frame from base 1. CDR1 and CDR2 were assigned from the germline V gene (reference sequence) as LGHDT and YNNKEL. The V end gives up 6 bases and the J end 1 base, leaving 6 bases in the junction not matched to a gene. As regards this clone: There is no known antigen for this receptor. Base qualities are not at hand, and no much larger clone is one base apart.

Sequenced material: blood. This sequence was found in a woman between 40 and 50 years old in good health. This receptor chain uses TRBV3-1 (or the pseudogene TRBV3-2) and TRBJ2-3; 14 nucleotides in the junction match TRBD2. The CDR3 corresponds to CASSHGLAGGGTDTQYF. In nucleotide form, the sequence is TGTGCCAGCAGTCATGGACTAGCGGGGGGAGGCACAGATACGCAGTATTTT.